Included here is one T cell receptor (beta chain) sequence, with context. Antigen: not known. The germline V gene has CDR1 LNHDA and CDR2 SQIVND (reference sequence). V dropped 3 bases and J dropped 1; count of bases not matched to a gene: 8. The CDR3 runs 16 residues. This sample was taken from a study of T cell repertoires in cytomegalovirus infection. Study details: Researchers turned to recently identified HLA-C-restricted CMV epitopes as well as well-studied HLA-B-restricted ones. CMV infection and matching HLA type were both indicated by public TCR beta signatures. Study-wide points: Cumulative frequency of public TCR beta families picked out carriers of CMV plus the relevant HLA. CMV-specific HLA-C-restricted TCR beta clonotypes dominated the ex vivo response.

MiXCR, run by TCRdb on the reads, gives a single entry per CDR3 protein. The sample consists of roughly 340,000 distinct CDR3 sequences, approximately 32% of them appearing once. The TCR originated in a human donor in good health (CMV status not recorded). Some clones in this sample may be carry-over from other donors' samples. The V call is TRBV19, the J call TRBJ2-5; 7 bases fit TRBD2. Sample: cultured PBMCs, taken from culture after CMV antigen stimulation. Here the CDR3 reads CASSIWAGETQETQYF. Here the CDR3 DNA reads TGTGCCAGTAGTATTTGGGCGGGGGAGACCCAAGAGACCCAGTACTTC.